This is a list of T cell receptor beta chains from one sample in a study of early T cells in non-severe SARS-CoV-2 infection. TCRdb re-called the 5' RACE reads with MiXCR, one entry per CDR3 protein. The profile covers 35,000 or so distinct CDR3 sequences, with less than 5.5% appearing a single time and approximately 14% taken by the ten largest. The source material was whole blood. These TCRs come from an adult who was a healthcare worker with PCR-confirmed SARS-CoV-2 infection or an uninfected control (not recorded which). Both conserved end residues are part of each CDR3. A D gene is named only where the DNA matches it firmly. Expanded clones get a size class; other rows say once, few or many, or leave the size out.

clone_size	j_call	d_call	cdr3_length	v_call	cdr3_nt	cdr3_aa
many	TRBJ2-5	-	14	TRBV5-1	TGCGCCAGCGCCCTGGAGGGAAGGCAAGAGACCCAGTACTTC	CASALEGRQETQYF
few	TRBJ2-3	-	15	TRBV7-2	TGTGCCAGCAGCCGTGGCTCATGGAACACAGATACGCAGTATTTT	CASSRGSWNTDTQYF
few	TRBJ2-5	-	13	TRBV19	TGTGCCAGTAGTATCGGTCCCCCAGAGACCCAGTACTTC	CASSIGPPETQYF
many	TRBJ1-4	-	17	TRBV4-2	TGTGCCAGCAGCCAAGATCCCGTGCTAGGGGCTAATGAAAAACTGTTTTTT	CASSQDPVLGANEKLFF
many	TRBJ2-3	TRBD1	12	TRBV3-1	TGTGCCAGCAGCCCGGACAGGGATACGCAGTATTTT	CASSPDRDTQYF
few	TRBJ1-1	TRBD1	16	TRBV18	TGTGCCAGCTCATCGAACCGGGGACAGGGGATTTTCCCAGCTTTCTTT	CASSSNRGQGIFPAFF
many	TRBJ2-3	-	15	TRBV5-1	TGCGCCAGCAGTCCGGAGAGTAGGGGGTCAGATACGCAGTATTTT	CASSPESRGSDTQYF
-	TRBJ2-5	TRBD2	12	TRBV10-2	TGCGCCAGCAGTAGCGGGGGAGAGACCCAGTACTTC	CASSSGGETQYF
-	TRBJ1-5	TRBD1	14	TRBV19	TGTGCCAGTAGTATAACAGGGGACCGGCAGCCCCAGCATTTT	CASSITGDRQPQHF
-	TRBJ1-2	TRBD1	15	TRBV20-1	TGCAGTGCTAGAGATCATCATACAGGGGACTATGGCTACACCTTC	CSARDHHTGDYGYTF
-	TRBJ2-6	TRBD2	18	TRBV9	TGTGCCAGCAGCACCCGGACTAGCGCGAACTCTGGGGCCAACGTCCTGACTTTC	CASSTRTSANSGANVLTF
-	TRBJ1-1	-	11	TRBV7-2	TGTGCCAGCAGCTGGAACACTGAAGCTTTCTTT	CASSWNTEAFF
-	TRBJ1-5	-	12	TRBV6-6	TGTGCCAGCAGTTCGGACATTCAGCCCCAGCATTTT	CASSSDIQPQHF
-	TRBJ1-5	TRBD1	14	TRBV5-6	TGTGCCAGCAGCTCCAGGACAGGGGACCAGCCCCAGCATTTT	CASSSRTGDQPQHF
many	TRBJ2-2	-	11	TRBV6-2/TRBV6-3	TGTGCCAGCAGATTCGTGGGGGAGCTGTTTTTT	CASRFVGELFF
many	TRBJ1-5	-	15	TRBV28	TGTGCCAGCAGTTTGGGGCGACAGGTCAATCAGCCCCAGCATTTT	CASSLGRQVNQPQHF
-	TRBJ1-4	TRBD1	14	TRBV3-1	TGTGCCAGCAGCTCCGACAGGGACAATGAAAAACTGTTTTTT	CASSSDRDNEKLFF
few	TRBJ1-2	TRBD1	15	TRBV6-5	TGTGCCAGCAGTTACTCTCCGACAGGGGGCGATTTCTACACCTTC	CASSYSPTGGDFYTF
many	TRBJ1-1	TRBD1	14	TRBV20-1	TGCAGTGCTAGAGACAGGGGGATGAACACTGAAGCTTTCTTT	CSARDRGMNTEAFF
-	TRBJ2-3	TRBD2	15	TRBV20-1	TGCAGTGCTTTCCGGACTAGCGCTTTGTCAGATACGCAGTATTTT	CSAFRTSALSDTQYF
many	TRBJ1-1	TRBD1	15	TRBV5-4	TGTGCCAGCAGCTCAGCACAGGGGCGGAACACTGAAGCTTTCTTT	CASSSAQGRNTEAFF
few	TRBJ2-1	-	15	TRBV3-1	TGTGCCAGCAGCCAATTGGGTGCCCAGCTTTATGAGCAGTTCTTC	CASSQLGAQLYEQFF